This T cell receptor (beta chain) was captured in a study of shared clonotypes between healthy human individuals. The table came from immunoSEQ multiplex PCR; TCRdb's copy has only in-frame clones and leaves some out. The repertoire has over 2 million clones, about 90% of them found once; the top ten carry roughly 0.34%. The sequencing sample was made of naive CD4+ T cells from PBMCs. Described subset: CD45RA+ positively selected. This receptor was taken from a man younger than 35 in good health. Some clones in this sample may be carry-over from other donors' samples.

CDR3: CASSPTGETQYF. The CDR3 DNA follows: TGTGCCAGCAGCCCGACAGGGGAGACCCAGTACTTC. V gene TRBV11-3 combines with J gene TRBJ2-5, with 7 bases identical to TRBD1. CDR1 is SGHNT, CDR2 YENEEA, per germline. The CDR3 totals 12 residues. Losses at the gene ends were 5 bases for V and 5 bases for J; bases not matched to a gene: 2.